This T cell receptor beta chain was sequenced in a study of T cell repertoires in cytomegalovirus infection. Study-level background: Public TCR beta signatures indicated both CMV infection and matching HLA type. Study-level results: Ex vivo responses were dominated by HLA-C-restricted CMV-specific TCR beta clonotypes.

Via MiXCR, TCRdb re-called the reads, giving one row per CDR3 protein. The sample holds some 400,000 distinct CDR3 sequences; roughly 31% are singletons and the top ten take roughly 13%. Note on this clonotype: The antigen is not known.

The sample taken for sequencing was PBMCs. The clonotype was recovered from a human donor in good health (CMV status not recorded). Some clones in this sample may be carry-over from other donors' samples.

CDR3 sequence reads: CASSLVSSSYEQYV. For the CDR3, the DNA is TGTGCCAGCAGCTTAGTTAGCTCCTCCTACGAGCAGTACGTC. The chain links TRBV7-9 to TRBJ2-7, with D uncertain. The CDR3 is 14 residues long. The V and J ends lost 1 base and 0 bases respectively, with 7 bases between them. Germline CDR1 reads SEHNR; CDR2 reads FQNEAQ (reference sequence).